The clone carrying this TCR beta chain has more than one count but fewer than ten. Its antigen is unidentified. The sample belongs to a study of T cell responses to AZD1222 COVID-19 vaccine. Some clones are missing from TCRdb's copy, which holds only in-frame ones; the method was immunoSEQ multiplex PCR. The repertoire holds roughly 99,000 clones, about 85% seen once, with around 4.9% in the top ten. Study-level findings and limits: At baseline, seropositivity was found in only six AZD1222 recipients. Increases in Spike-specific TCR breadth and depth were seen after two AZD1222 doses. The sample set comprised mostly white British donors with more females, and clonal diversity was possibly underestimated. Vaccine-associated CD4 TCRs spanned spike, dominant at 160-218 and 743-854.

The origin of this receptor is an adult who received the AZD1222 COVID-19 vaccine. The source was peripheral blood, collected 28 days after the second AZD1222 dose.

The CDR3 spells CASSQRGQTYGYTF. In DNA form, the CDR3 reads TGTGCCAGCAGCCAAAGGGGACAGACCTATGGCTACACCTTC. The rearrangement uses TRBV6-2 or TRBV6-3 and TRBJ1-2, with TRBD1 identical over 7 bases. This CDR3 is 14 amino acids long. Germline V CDR1 and CDR2: MNHEY, SVGEGT. Trimming took 6 bases from V and 4 from J; bases not matched to a gene: 8.